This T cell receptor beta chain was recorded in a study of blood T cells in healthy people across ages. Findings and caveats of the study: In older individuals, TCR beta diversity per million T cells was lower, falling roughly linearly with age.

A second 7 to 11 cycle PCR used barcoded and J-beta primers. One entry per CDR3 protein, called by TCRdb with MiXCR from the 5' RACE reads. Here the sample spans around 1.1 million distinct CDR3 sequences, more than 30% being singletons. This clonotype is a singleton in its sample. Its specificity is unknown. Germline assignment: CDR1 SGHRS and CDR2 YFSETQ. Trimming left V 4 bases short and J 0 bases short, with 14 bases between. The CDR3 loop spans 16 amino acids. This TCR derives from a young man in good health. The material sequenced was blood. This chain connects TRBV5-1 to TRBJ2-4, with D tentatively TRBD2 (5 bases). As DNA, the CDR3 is TGCGCCAGCAGCCCCACGGGAAGGGTAGCCAAAAACATTCAGTACTTC. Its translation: CASSPTGRVAKNIQYF.